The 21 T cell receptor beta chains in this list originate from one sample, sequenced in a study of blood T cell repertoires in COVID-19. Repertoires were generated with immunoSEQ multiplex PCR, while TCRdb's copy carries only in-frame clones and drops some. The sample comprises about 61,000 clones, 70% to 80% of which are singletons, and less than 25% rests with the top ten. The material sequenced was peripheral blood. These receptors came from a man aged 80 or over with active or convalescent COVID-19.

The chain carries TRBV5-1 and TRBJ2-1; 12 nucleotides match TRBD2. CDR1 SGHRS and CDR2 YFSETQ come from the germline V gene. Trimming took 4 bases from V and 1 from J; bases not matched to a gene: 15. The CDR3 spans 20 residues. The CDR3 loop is CASSQMRTSGVIASYNEQFF. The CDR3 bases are TGCGCCAGCAGCCAAATGCGGACTAGCGGGGTAATAGCGTCCTACAATGAGCAGTTCTTC.

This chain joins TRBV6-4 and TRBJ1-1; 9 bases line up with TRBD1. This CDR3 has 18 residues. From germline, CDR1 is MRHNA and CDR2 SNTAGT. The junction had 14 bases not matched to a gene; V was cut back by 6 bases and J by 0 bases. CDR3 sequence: CASSPHRGQGSMNTEAFF. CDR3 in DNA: TGTGCCAGCAGCCCTCACAGGGGGCAGGGTTCCATGAACACTGAAGCTTTCTTT.

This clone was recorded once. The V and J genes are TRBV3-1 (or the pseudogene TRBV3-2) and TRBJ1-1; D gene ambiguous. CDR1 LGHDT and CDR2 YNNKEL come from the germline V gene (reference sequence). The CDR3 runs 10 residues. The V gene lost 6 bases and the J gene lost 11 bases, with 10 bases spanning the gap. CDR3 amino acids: CASSIPGAFF. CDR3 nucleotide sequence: TGTGCCAGCAGTATACCGGGGGCTTTCTTT.

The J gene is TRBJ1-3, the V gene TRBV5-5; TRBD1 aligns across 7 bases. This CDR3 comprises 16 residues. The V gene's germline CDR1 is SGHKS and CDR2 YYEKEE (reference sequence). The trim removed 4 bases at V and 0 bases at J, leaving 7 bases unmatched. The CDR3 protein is CASSATGRSSGNTIYF. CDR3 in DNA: TGTGCCAGCAGCGCGACAGGGAGAAGCTCTGGAAACACCATATATTTT.

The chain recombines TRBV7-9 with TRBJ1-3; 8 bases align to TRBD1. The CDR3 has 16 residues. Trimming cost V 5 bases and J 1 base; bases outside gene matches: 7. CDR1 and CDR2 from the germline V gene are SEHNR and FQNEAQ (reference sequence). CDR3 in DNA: TGTGCCAGCAGCCTCTCAGGGGGCGATTCTGGAAACACCATATATTTT. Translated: CASSLSGGDSGNTIYF.

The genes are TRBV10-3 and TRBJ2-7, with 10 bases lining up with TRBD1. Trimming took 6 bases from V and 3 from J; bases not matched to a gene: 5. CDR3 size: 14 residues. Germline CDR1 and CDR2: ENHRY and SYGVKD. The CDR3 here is CAIRVGQGVYEQYF. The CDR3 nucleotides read TGTGCCATCAGGGTTGGACAGGGGGTCTACGAGCAGTACTTC.

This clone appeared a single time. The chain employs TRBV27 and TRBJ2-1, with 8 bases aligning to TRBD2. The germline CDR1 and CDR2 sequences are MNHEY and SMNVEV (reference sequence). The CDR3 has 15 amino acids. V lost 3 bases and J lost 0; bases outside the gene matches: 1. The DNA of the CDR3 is TGTGCCAGCAGTTTGAGCGGGAGCTCCTACAATGAGCAGTTCTTC. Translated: CASSLSGSSYNEQFF.

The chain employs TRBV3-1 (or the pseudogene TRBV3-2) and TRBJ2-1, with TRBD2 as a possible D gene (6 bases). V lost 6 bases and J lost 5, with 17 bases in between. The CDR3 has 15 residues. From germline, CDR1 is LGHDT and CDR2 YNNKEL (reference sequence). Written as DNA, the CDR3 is TGTGCCAGCAGGGCTGAGGAGGGAACCCACAATGAGCAGTTCTTC. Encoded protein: CASRAEEGTHNEQFF.

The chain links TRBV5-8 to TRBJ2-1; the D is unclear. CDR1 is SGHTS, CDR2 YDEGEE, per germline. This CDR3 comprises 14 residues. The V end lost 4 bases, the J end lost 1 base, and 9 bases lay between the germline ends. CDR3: CASSPRFSYNEQFF. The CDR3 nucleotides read TGTGCCAGCAGCCCTCGTTTTTCCTACAATGAGCAGTTCTTC.

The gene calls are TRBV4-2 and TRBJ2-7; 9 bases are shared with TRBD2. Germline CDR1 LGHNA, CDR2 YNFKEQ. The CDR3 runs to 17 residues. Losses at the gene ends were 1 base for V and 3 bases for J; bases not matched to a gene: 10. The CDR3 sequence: CASSQVTSGLKVYEQYF. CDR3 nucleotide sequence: TGTGCCAGCAGCCAAGTGACTAGCGGATTGAAGGTCTACGAGCAGTACTTC.

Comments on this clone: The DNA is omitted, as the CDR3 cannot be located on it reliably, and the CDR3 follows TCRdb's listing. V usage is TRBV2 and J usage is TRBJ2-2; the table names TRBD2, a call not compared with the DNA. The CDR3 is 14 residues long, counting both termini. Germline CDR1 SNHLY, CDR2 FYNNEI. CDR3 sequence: CASSSGLSPGELFF.

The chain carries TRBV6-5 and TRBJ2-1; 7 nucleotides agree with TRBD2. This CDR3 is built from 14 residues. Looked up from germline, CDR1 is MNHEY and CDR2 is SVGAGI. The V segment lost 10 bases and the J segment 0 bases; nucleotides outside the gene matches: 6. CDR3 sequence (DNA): TGTGCCACTAAGCGGGAAAGCTCCTACAATGAGCAGTTCTTC. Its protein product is CATKRESSYNEQFF.

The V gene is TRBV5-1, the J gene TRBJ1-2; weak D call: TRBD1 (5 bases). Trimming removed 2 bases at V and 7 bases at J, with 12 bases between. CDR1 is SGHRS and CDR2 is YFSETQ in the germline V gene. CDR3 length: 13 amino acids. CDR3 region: CASSFGGAIGYTF. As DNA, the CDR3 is TGCGCCAGCAGCTTTGGAGGGGCGATTGGCTACACCTTC.

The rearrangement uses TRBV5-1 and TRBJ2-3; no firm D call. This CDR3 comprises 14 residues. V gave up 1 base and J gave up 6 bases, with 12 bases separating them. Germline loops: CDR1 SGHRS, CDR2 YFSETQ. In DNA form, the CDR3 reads TGCGCCAGCAGCTTGAGTCTAGTTGGGGATACGCAGTATTTT. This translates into CASSLSLVGDTQYF.

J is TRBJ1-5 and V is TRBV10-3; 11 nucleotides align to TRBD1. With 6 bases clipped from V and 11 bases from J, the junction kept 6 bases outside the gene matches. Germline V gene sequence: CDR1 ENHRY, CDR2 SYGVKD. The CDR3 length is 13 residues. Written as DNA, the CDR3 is TGTGCCATCAGGGGACAGGGGGGGGTGGCCCAGCATTTT. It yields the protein CAIRGQGGVAQHF.

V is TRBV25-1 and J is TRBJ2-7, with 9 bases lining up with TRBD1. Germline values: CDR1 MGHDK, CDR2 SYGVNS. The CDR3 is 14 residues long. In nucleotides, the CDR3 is TGTGGTCCGGGACAGGGTGTTTTGGGCTACGAGCAGTACTTC. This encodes CGPGQGVLGYEQYF.

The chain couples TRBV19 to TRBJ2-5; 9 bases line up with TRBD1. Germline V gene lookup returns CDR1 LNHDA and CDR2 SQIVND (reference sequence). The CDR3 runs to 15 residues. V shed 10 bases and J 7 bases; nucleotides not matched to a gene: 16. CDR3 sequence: CATQLTQGAGGTQYF. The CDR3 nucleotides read TGTGCCACTCAACTCACACAGGGGGCGGGTGGGACCCAGTACTTC.

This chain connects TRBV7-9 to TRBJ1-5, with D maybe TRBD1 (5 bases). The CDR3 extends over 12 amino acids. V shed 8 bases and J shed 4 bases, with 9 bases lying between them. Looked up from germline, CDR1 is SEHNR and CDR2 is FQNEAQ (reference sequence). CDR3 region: CASRAGNQPQHF. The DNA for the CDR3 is TGTGCCAGCCGCGCAGGGAATCAGCCCCAGCATTTT.

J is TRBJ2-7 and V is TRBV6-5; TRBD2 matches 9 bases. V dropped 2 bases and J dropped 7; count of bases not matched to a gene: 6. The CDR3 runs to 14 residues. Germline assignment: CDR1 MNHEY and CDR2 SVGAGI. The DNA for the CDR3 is TGTGCCAGCAGTTACGAGCGGGGGGCGAATGAGCAGTACTTC. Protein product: CASSYERGANEQYF.

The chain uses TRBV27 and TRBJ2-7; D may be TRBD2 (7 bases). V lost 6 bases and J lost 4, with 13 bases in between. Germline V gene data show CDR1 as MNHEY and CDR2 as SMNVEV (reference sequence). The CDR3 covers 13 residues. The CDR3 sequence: CASREGGRYEQYF. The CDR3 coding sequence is TGTGCCAGCAGGGAGGGGGGGCGGTACGAGCAGTACTTC.

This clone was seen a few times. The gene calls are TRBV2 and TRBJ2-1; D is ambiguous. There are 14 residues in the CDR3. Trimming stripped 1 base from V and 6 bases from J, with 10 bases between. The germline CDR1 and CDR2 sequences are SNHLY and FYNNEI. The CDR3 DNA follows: TGTGCCAGCAGTGAAGTGGTGCAGATCAATGAGCAGTTCTTC. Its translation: CASSEVVQINEQFF.